This T cell receptor beta chain was captured by sequencing in a study of STAT5B mutations in CD4+ large granular lymphocyte leukemia. This clone was picked up one time. From germline, CDR1 is ENHRY and CDR2 SYGVKD. This CDR3 has 14 residues. Unmatched junction bases numbered 17, after V lost 8 bases and J lost 15 bases. Here immunoSEQ multiplex PCR was the method, and the copy in TCRdb shows in-frame clones only, minus some. This table holds around 48,000 clones, roughly 70% found once. V is TRBV10-3 and J is TRBJ2-1; 9 bases are a match to TRBD1. Sequencing was carried out using CD4+ T cells from blood buffy coats. This clonotype was obtained from a human donor in good health. In DNA form, the CDR3 reads TGTGCCATCCAGGAGCATAACCAACAGGGGGCTCTGTTCTTC. Encoded protein: CAIQEHNQQGALFF.